Below are 8 T cell receptor beta chains sequenced from a single sample in a study of shared clonotypes between healthy human individuals. Assay: immunoSEQ multiplex PCR; the TCRdb copy retains only in-frame clones and omits some. The sample has a few million clones, around 94% seen once. The sequenced sample was naive CD4+ T cells sorted from blood. Subset: CD45RA+ positively selected. These receptors were taken from a man aged 18 to 29 in good health.

The chain recombines TRBV4-2 with TRBJ2-5; TRBD2 agrees at 7 bases. Unmatched junction bases numbered 12, after V lost 0 bases and J lost 5 bases. In germline, CDR1 is LGHNA, CDR2 YNFKEQ. The CDR3 sequence is 17 residues long. The chain's CDR3 is CASSQDSGSAGEETQYF. CDR3 nucleotide sequence: TGTGCCAGCAGCCAAGATAGTGGTTCGGCGGGGGAGGAGACCCAGTACTTC.

The chain couples TRBV5-6 to TRBJ2-5; perhaps TRBD2 as D (6 bases). Germline V gene lookup returns CDR1 SGHDT and CDR2 YYEEEE. The CDR3 runs to 17 residues. V lost 7 bases and J 4 bases, leaving 26 bases between the germline ends. CDR3 coding DNA: TGTGCCAGCCGAAGAAGGGGCGGGGCGGCTAAGGGAGAGACCCAGTACTTC. This codes for CASRRRGGAAKGETQYF.

This rearrangement joins TRBV6-5 to TRBJ2-1; maybe TRBD2 (5 bases). From germline, CDR1 is MNHEY and CDR2 SVGAGI. With 6 bases removed from V and 8 bases from J, the gap between germline ends came to 17 bases. The CDR3 runs 14 residues. The CDR3 spells CASRPEGATDEQFF. In nucleotides, the CDR3 is TGTGCCAGCAGGCCCGAGGGTGCCACCGATGAGCAGTTCTTC.

J is TRBJ1-6 and V is TRBV5-6; maybe TRBD1 (6 bases). V was pared by 5 bases and J by 8 bases, with 14 bases between. The CDR3 extends over 14 amino acids. Germline V gene data show CDR1 as SGHDT and CDR2 as YYEEEE. CDR3 sequence reads: CASSPRGPHSPLHF. The DNA for the CDR3 is TGTGCCAGCAGTCCCAGGGGCCCCCATTCACCCCTCCACTTT. Full variable domain (remainder filled in from reference TRBV5-6 and TRBJ1-6): DAGVTQSPTHLIKTRGQQVTLRCSPKSGHDTVSWYQQALGQGPQFIFQYYEEEERQRGNFPDRFSGHQFPNYSSELNVNALLLGDSALYLCASSPRGPHSPLHFGNGTRLTVT.

The chain employs TRBV7-3 and TRBJ2-3, with 9 nucleotides matching TRBD1. Germline trimming cut 5 bases from V and 4 bases from J; bases unmatched to any gene: 10. Germline V gene lookup returns CDR1 SGHTA and CDR2 FQGTGA. The CDR3 spans 16 residues. The CDR3 here is CASSPGQGRFADTQYF. The CDR3 DNA is TGTGCCAGCAGCCCGGGACAGGGCCGGTTTGCAGATACGCAGTATTTT.

This clone was observed a single time. The chain combines TRBV5-6 with TRBJ2-7, with D tentatively TRBD2 (5 bases). The CDR3 totals 12 residues. Between the trimmed V and J ends, which lost 8 bases and 2 bases, there was a span of 11 bases. Germline V gives CDR1 SGHDT, CDR2 YYEEEE. Here the CDR3 DNA reads TGTGCCAGAAGGACTTTCCCCTACGAGCAGTACTTC. It is translated as CARRTFPYEQYF.

This rearrangement joins TRBV2 to TRBJ1-6, with D uncertain. V shed 7 bases and J shed 0 bases, with 4 bases lying between them. The germline V gene has CDR1 SNHLY and CDR2 FYNNEI. The CDR3 runs 13 residues. The CDR3 loop is CASIPSYNSPLHF. Written as DNA, the CDR3 is TGTGCCAGCATCCCCTCCTATAATTCACCCCTCCACTTT.

The table lists this clone with a few counts. The rearrangement uses TRBV29-1 and TRBJ2-3; D gene unclear. The CDR3 sequence is 13 residues long. CDR1 and CDR2 from the germline V gene are SQVTM and ANQGSEA. The V end lost 7 bases, the J end lost 4 bases, and 15 bases lay between the germline ends. DNA of the CDR3: TGCAGCGCCCTAAGCTGGTCCGCAGATACGCAGTATTTT. Its protein is CSALSWSADTQYF.